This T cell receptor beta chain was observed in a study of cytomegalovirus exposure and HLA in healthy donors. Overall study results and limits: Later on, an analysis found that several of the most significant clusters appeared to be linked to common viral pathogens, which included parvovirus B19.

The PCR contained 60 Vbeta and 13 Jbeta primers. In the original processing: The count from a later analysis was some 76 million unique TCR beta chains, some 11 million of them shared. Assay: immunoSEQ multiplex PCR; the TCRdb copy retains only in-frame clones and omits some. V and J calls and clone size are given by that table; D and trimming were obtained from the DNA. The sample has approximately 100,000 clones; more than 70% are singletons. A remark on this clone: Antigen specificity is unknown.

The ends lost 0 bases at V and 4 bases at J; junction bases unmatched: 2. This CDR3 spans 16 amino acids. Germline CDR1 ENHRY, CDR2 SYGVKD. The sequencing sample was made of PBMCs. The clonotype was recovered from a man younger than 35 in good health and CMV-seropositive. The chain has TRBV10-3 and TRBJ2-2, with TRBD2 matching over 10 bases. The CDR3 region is CAISESRLAGTGELFF. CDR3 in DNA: TGTGCCATCAGTGAGTCGCGACTAGCGGGCACCGGGGAGCTGTTTTTT.